These 18 T cell receptor beta chains were all obtained from the same sample, sequenced in a study of neoadjuvant anti-PD-1 for oral cavity cancer. Time point in this sample: after neoadjuvant nivolumab, at surgical resection. Clones were sequenced by immunoSEQ multiplex PCR, and TCRdb holds only the in-frame ones, with some missing. Of approximately 12,000 clones listed, roughly two thirds were seen once; the top ten hold 2.5% to 3.5%. The source was PBMCs, collected after nivolumab (anti-PD-1) treatment. The receptor source for this set is a person aged 35-80 years with oral cavity squamous cell carcinoma.

The rearrangement links TRBV19 to TRBJ1-1; 10 bases align to TRBD1. Looked up from germline, CDR1 is LNHDA and CDR2 is SQIVND (reference sequence). CDR3 length: 16 amino acids. The V segment lost 6 bases and the J segment 11 bases; nucleotides outside the gene matches: 18. This chain's CDR3 is CASREPTGGRPLAAFF. CDR3 in DNA: TGTGCCAGTAGGGAACCGACAGGGGGCCGTCCCTTGGCCGCTTTCTTT. The full variable domain, its missing parts supplied by reference TRBV19 and TRBJ1-1, is DGGITQSPKYLFRKEGQNVTLSCEQNLNHDAMYWYRQDPGQGLRLIYYSQIVNDFQKGDIAEGYSVSREKKESFPLTVTSAQKNPTAFYLCASREPTGGRPLAAFFGQGTRLTVV.

The V call is TRBV19, the J call TRBJ1-1; no firm D call. The V and J ends lost 2 bases and 0 bases respectively, with 7 bases between them. Germline V gene sequence: CDR1 LNHDA, CDR2 SQIVND (reference sequence). CDR3 size: 14 residues. CDR3 residues: CASSIKGMNTEAFF. The CDR3 DNA reads as TGTGCCAGTAGTATAAAGGGAATGAACACTGAAGCTTTCTTT.

The rearrangement links TRBV25-1 to TRBJ1-2; D is possibly TRBD1 (5 bases). Germline V lookup: CDR1 MGHDK, CDR2 SYGVNS. The CDR3 is 12 residues long. Trimming stripped 6 bases from V and 3 bases from J, with 8 bases between. CDR3 bases: TGTGCCAGCAGGGGGGGAGACTATGGCTACACCTTC. Translating it yields CASRGGDYGYTF.

V is TRBV19 and J is TRBJ1-1; D remains unclear. Deletions cut 3 bases from V and 2 bases from J, with 1 base between. CDR1 and CDR2 from the germline V gene are LNHDA and SQIVND (reference sequence). CDR3 length: 11 residues. For the CDR3, the DNA is TGTGCCAGTAGTATCAACACTGAAGCTTTCTTT. This encodes CASSINTEAFF.

The chain recombines TRBV19 with TRBJ1-5; D is undetermined. There are 14 residues in the CDR3. The ends were cut back, 2 bases at V and 1 base at J, with 6 bases in the middle. Germline CDR1 LNHDA, CDR2 SQIVND (reference sequence). The CDR3 DNA is TGTGCCAGTAGTATATACAGCAGCAATCAGCCCCAGCATTTT. This gives the protein CASSIYSSNQPQHF.

The V and J genes are TRBV27 and TRBJ2-7, with 10 bases that match TRBD2. This CDR3 is 14 amino acids long. With V trimmed by 6 bases and J by 4 bases, 6 bases remained unmatched. In germline, CDR1 is MNHEY, CDR2 SMNVEV (reference sequence). Here the CDR3 reads CASRPGLASYEQYF. The CDR3 coding sequence is TGTGCCAGCAGGCCGGGACTAGCGTCATACGAGCAGTACTTC.

The rearrangement uses TRBV5-4 and TRBJ2-2; D may match TRBD1 or TRBD2 (5 bases each). Germline CDR1 is SGHNT and CDR2 is YYREEE (reference sequence). There are 14 residues in the CDR3. V gave up 4 bases and J gave up 4 bases, with 11 bases separating them. This CDR3 is CASSIGTTTGELFF. The CDR3 bases are TGTGCCAGCAGCATCGGGACGACCACCGGGGAGCTGTTTTTT.

The chain has TRBV11-2 and TRBJ1-4; D is undetermined. The CDR3 runs 15 residues. The germline gives CDR1 SGHAT, CDR2 FQNNGV. V lost 5 bases, J lost 10 bases, and 20 bases lay in between. The CDR3 nucleotides read TGTGCCAGCAGCCCTGGAGCGGACCCCCTGGGAAAACTGTTTTTT. Translated: CASSPGADPLGKLFF.

The V gene is TRBV15, the J gene TRBJ1-2; D is unclear. The CDR3 runs to 13 residues. Trimming removed 0 bases at V and 8 bases at J, with 10 bases between. Germline V gives CDR1 LNHNV, CDR2 YYDKDF (reference sequence). The CDR3 DNA reads TGTGCCACCAGCAGAGAATTGGGTCAGGGCTACACCTTC. Its translation: CATSRELGQGYTF.

The chain uses TRBV28 and TRBJ2-7; 13 positions agree with TRBD2. The CDR3 loop spans 18 amino acids. V lost 5 bases, J lost 0 bases, and 10 bases stayed unmatched. CDR1 is MDHEN, CDR2 SYDVKM, per germline. The CDR3 is CASSPRTSGSSHSYEQYF. In DNA, the CDR3 is TGTGCCAGCAGTCCTCGGACTAGCGGGAGTAGTCACTCCTACGAGCAGTACTTC.

The chain links TRBV6-5 to TRBJ2-5; D is uncertain. The J call is uncertain, as TRBJ2-7 better fits the DNA end. CDR1 is MNHEY, CDR2 SVGAGI, per germline. This CDR3 comprises 11 residues. The chain's CDR3 is CASRYSYEQYF. The CDR3 nucleotides are TGTGCCAGCAGATACAGCTACGAGCAGTACTTC.

This rearrangement joins TRBV29-1 to TRBJ2-3; no definite D call. The V and J ends lost 4 bases and 2 bases respectively, with 4 bases between them. CDR1 and CDR2 from the germline V gene are SQVTM and ANQGSEA. CDR3 length equals 11 residues. This chain's CDR3 is CSVVNTDTQYF. In DNA form, the CDR3 reads TGCAGCGTTGTCAACACAGATACGCAGTATTTT.

This clone was recorded only once. The genes are TRBV4-1 and TRBJ1-4; D not certain. V lost 7 bases, J lost 0 bases, and 18 bases lay in between. The CDR3 totals 17 residues. CDR1 MGHRA and CDR2 YSYEKL come from the germline V gene. CDR3 in DNA: TGCGCCAGCACCCTTAACGCTCAGTCTGCAACTAATGAAAAACTGTTTTTT. Its protein product is CASTLNAQSATNEKLFF.

This chain connects TRBV9 to TRBJ2-3; D is ambiguous. Germline V lookup: CDR1 SGDLS, CDR2 YYNGEE. This CDR3 comprises 11 residues. V lost 8 bases to trimming and J lost 6 bases, with 10 bases between them. The CDR3 DNA is TGTGCCAGTGGGTCCCCGGATACGCAGTATTTT. It encodes CASGSPDTQYF.

This clone was detected a few times. V and J are TRBV27 and TRBJ2-7; D may match TRBD1 or TRBD2 (6 bases each). Germline lookup yields CDR1 MNHEY and CDR2 SMNVEV (reference sequence). CDR3 length equals 14 residues. With 11 bases removed from V and 3 bases from J, the gap between germline ends came to 20 bases. The CDR3 loop reads CAVRRGQGNYEQYF. CDR3 DNA: TGTGCCGTTCGGCGGGGTCAGGGGAACTACGAGCAGTACTTC.

As to this clone: The junction and the germline gene differ at one end; a read error may be behind it. This chain joins TRBV20-1 and TRBJ2-7; D not certain. Germline V gene lookup returns CDR1 DFQATT and CDR2 SNEGSKA (reference sequence). The CDR3 totals 8 residues. CDR3 coding DNA: TGCAGTGCTCCCGCCTCGAACTTC. Amino acid sequence: CSAPASNF.

The chain is built from TRBV5-1 and TRBJ2-1; 9 nucleotides line up with TRBD1. The CDR3 consists of 15 residues. The germline V gene has CDR1 SGHRS and CDR2 YFSETQ. J was trimmed by 8 bases and V by 2 bases; bases with no gene match: 8. The CDR3 DNA reads as TGCGCCAGCAGCTTATGGGACAGGGAAATAGATGAGCAGTTCTTC. It encodes CASSLWDREIDEQFF.

This rearrangement joins TRBV5-8 to TRBJ1-1; D is perhaps TRBD1 (6 bases). V lost 4 bases, J lost 2 bases, and 9 bases lay in between. Germline V lookup: CDR1 SGHTS, CDR2 YDEGEE. The CDR3 is 13 amino acids. This CDR3 is CASSRGLNTEAFF. As DNA, the CDR3 is TGTGCCAGCAGCCGGGGGCTTAACACTGAAGCTTTCTTT. Based on the CDR3 plus reference TRBV5-8 and TRBJ1-1, the full variable domain is EAGVTQSPTHLIKTRGQQATLRCSPISGHTSVYWYQQALGLGLQFLLWYDEGEERNRGNFPPRFSGRQFPNYSSELNVNALELEDSALYLCASSRGLNTEAFFGQGTRLTVV.